The clone carrying this T cell receptor (beta chain) showed up just once. Its antigen is unknown. This record comes from a study of cytomegalovirus exposure and HLA in healthy donors. Study-level background: There were 350 to 400 genotyped donors. Of these, 75% to 85% fell in the genetic ancestry cluster associated with self-reported Caucasian donors.

The PCR was carried out with 60 Vbeta primers and 13 Jbeta primers. Repertoires were generated with immunoSEQ multiplex PCR, while TCRdb's copy carries only in-frame clones and drops some. Found here are 110,000 to 150,000 clones, around 80% of them singletons; the top ten hold approximately 4.2%. Germline lookup yields CDR1 MNHEY and CDR2 SMNVEV (reference sequence). The CDR3 has 15 amino acids. Regarding the study as a whole: Some segments of the V type, notably TRBV6-2 and TRBV6-3, were excluded as indistinguishable. For TCR beta chains, V- and J-gene trimming was later linked to a missense DCLRE1C variant.

The sample was PBMCs. The V call is TRBV27, the J call TRBJ2-5; 12 bases fit TRBD1. The J call is doubtful: the DNA matches TRBJ2-7 better. This receptor was identified in a woman aged 40 to 49 in good health and CMV-seropositive. CDR3 residues: CASSLGTGGQYEQYF. The CDR3 DNA is TGTGCCAGCAGTTTGGGGACAGGGGGCCAGTACGAGCAGTACTTC.